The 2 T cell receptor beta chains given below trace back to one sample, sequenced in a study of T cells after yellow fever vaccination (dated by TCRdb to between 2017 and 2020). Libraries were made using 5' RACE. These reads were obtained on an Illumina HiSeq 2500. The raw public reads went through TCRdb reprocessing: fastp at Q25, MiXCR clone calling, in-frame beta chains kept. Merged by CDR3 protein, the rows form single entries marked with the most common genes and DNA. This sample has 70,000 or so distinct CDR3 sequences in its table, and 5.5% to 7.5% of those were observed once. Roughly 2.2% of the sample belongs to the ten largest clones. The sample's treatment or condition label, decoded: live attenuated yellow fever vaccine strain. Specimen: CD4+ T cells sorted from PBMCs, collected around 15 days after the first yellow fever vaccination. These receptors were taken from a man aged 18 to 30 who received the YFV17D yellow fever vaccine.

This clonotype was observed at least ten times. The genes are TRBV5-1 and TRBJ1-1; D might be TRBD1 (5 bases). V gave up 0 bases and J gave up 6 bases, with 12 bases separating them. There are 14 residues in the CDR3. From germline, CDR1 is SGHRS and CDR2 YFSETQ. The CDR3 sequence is CASSLVWGGAEAFF. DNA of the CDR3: TGCGCCAGCAGCTTGGTTTGGGGAGGGGCTGAAGCTTTCTTT.

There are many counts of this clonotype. DNA of the CDR3: TGTGCCAGCAGCTCCGGGACAGGGGCTTGGACCGGGGAGCTGTTTTTT. Translated, it gives CASSSGTGAWTGELFF. The chain joins TRBV7-2 to TRBJ2-2; 10 bases fit TRBD1. Germline V gives CDR1 SGHTA, CDR2 FQGNSA. This CDR3 comprises 16 residues. The junction had 7 bases not matched to a gene; V was cut back by 4 bases and J by 5 bases.